The 17 T cell receptor beta chains below were found in one sample sequenced in a study of blood T cell repertoires in COVID-19 (dated by TCRdb to about 2020). Library preparation employed the immunoSEQ multiplex PCR assay. Sourced from immuneACCESS, this table was stored by TCRdb with only in-frame sequences that have V and J called. A share of the clones is absent; for the studies checked, an unresolved V gene accounts for under half, and the remainder has no known explanation. This sample holds under 150,000 clones; roughly 85% were observed only once. The ten largest clones capture about 13% of the sample. Sequencing was performed on peripheral blood. The source of these receptors is a human donor in a cohort sampled during active COVID-19.

The count of this clone is one. The V and J genes are TRBV29-1 and TRBJ2-7, with D perhaps matching TRBD1 (5 bases). The V gene lost 6 bases and the J gene lost 0 bases, with 12 bases spanning the gap. CDR1 is SQVTM and CDR2 is ANQGSEA in the germline V gene. This CDR3 spans 13 amino acids. The CDR3 region has the DNA TGCAGCGTAGAGACAGATTCCTCCTACGAGCAGTACTTC. It is translated as CSVETDSSYEQYF.

The table lists this clone with a count of one. V usage is TRBV5-8 and J usage is TRBJ2-5; D unclear. CDR1 is SGHTS and CDR2 is YDEGEE in the germline V gene. V was pared by 3 bases and J by 4 bases, with 7 bases between. This CDR3 spans 12 amino acids. This chain's CDR3 is CASSSRGETQYF. The CDR3 DNA reads TGTGCCAGCAGCTCGCGAGGAGAGACCCAGTACTTC.

The V and J genes are TRBV19 and TRBJ2-1; 8 nucleotides agree with TRBD2. With V trimmed by 2 bases and J by 8 bases, 5 bases remained unmatched. This CDR3 spans 14 amino acids. The germline gives CDR1 LNHDA, CDR2 SQIVND (reference sequence). CDR3 sequence (DNA): TGTGCCAGTAGTATATACGGGGGGGCTGATGAGCAGTTCTTC. This translates into CASSIYGGADEQFF. The full variable domain, its missing parts supplied by reference TRBV19 and TRBJ2-1, is DGGITQSPKYLFRKEGQNVTLSCEQNLNHDAMYWYRQDPGQGLRLIYYSQIVNDFQKGDIAEGYSVSREKKESFPLTVTSAQKNPTAFYLCASSIYGGADEQFFGPGTRLTVL.

The V call is TRBV30, the J call TRBJ2-1; 12 nucleotides agree with TRBD2. The CDR3 extends over 14 amino acids. Trimming at V came to 5 bases and at J to 4 bases, leaving 3 bases not matched to a gene. Germline loops: CDR1 GTSNPN, CDR2 SVGIG (reference sequence). The CDR3: CAWAGTSGYNEQFF. As DNA, the CDR3 is TGTGCCTGGGCCGGGACTAGCGGGTACAATGAGCAGTTCTTC.

The V and J genes are TRBV18 and TRBJ1-4; D ambiguous. From germline, CDR1 is KGHSH and CDR2 LQKENI. The length of the CDR3 is 16 residues. V was cut by 3 bases and J by 7 bases, with 18 bases left in between. The chain's CDR3 is CASSPRGSPGGEKLFF. The CDR3 nucleotides are TGTGCCAGCTCACCCCGCGGGTCCCCCGGTGGTGAAAAACTGTTTTTT.

This clone was observed once. V gene TRBV7-9 combines with J gene TRBJ1-5; 10 bases are shared with TRBD1. Germline CDR1 reads SEHNR; CDR2 reads FQNEAQ (reference sequence). The CDR3 totals 16 residues. Trimming took 4 bases from V and 2 from J; bases not matched to a gene: 5. The CDR3 region has the DNA TGTGCCAGCAGCTCCGGGGACAGGGGACGCAATCAGCCCCAGCATTTT. Translating gives CASSSGDRGRNQPQHF.

The V and J genes are TRBV30 and TRBJ1-6, with TRBD1 matching 7 bases. V gave up 3 bases and J gave up 7 bases; unmatched junction bases: 9. The CDR3 consists of 15 residues. Looked up from germline, CDR1 is GTSNPN and CDR2 is SVGIG (reference sequence). CDR3 in DNA: TGTGCCTGGAGCATAGGGGGCCAGGGGAATTCACCCCTCCACTTT. Its translation is CAWSIGGQGNSPLHF.

This clone was picked up one time. The V call is TRBV11-3, the J call TRBJ2-1, with D possibly TRBD2 on 6 matching bases. There are 13 residues in the CDR3. Germline CDR1 is SGHNT and CDR2 is YENEEA. Trimming cost V 4 bases and J 9 bases, with 13 bases left between them. The CDR3 region has the DNA TGTGCCAGCAGCTCGGGGGATAGGCTTGAGCAGTTCTTC. Protein: CASSSGDRLEQFF.

The chain employs TRBV3-1 (or the pseudogene TRBV3-2) and TRBJ1-5; 9 bases are shared with TRBD1. V was pared by 6 bases and J by 6 bases, with 6 bases of the junction left unmatched. CDR1 LGHDT and CDR2 YNNKEL come from the germline V gene (reference sequence). The CDR3 contains 14 residues. The CDR3 region is CASSYGQGPQPQHF. The CDR3 nucleotides are TGTGCCAGCAGTTATGGACAGGGGCCTCAGCCCCAGCATTTT.

The sample holds one count of this clone. The V and J genes are TRBV15 and TRBJ1-2; 11 bases map to TRBD1. Germline CDR1 reads LNHNV; CDR2 reads YYDKDF (reference sequence). The V gene end was trimmed by 8 bases and the J gene end by 8 bases; junction bases not matched to a gene: 7. The CDR3 has 13 residues. DNA for the CDR3: TGTGCCACCGGACAGGGGGCTTTCGGCGGCTACACCTTC. It specifies CATGQGAFGGYTF.

V and J are TRBV15 and TRBJ2-5; D is unclear. The CDR3 loop spans 15 amino acids. The germline V gene has CDR1 LNHNV and CDR2 YYDKDF (reference sequence). Trimming left V 1 base short and J 0 bases short, with 9 bases between. This CDR3 is CATSRGPPYQETQYF. CDR3 nucleotides: TGTGCCACCAGCAGAGGGCCCCCGTACCAAGAGACCCAGTACTTC.

The chain links TRBV7-2 to TRBJ2-1, with TRBD2 matching over 11 bases. The CDR3 consists of 15 residues. The V segment lost 7 bases and the J segment 10 bases; nucleotides outside the gene matches: 12. Germline-derived CDR1 and CDR2 are SGHTA and FQGNSA. The CDR3 here is CASTRSGGAPREQFF. In DNA form, the CDR3 reads TGTGCCAGCACCCGTAGCGGGGGGGCCCCACGGGAGCAGTTCTTC.

This chain joins TRBV12-5 and TRBJ2-1; 9 bases fit TRBD1. This CDR3 has 15 amino acids. The J segment lost 7 bases and the V segment lost 0 bases, leaving 4 bases of the junction unmatched. Looked up from germline, CDR1 is LGHNT and CDR2 is FRNRAP. The CDR3 reads CASGLVGQGSNEQFF. DNA of the CDR3: TGTGCTAGTGGTTTGGTGGGACAGGGTAGTAATGAGCAGTTCTTC.

This sequence joins TRBV6-5 and TRBJ1-1; maybe TRBD1 (5 bases). Trimming took off 0 bases at V and 2 bases at J, with 10 bases between the two ends. The V gene's germline CDR1 is MNHEY and CDR2 SVGAGI. CDR3 length: 15 residues. As DNA, the CDR3 is TGTGCCAGCAGTTACTCGGTCAGGGCAAACACTGAAGCTTTCTTT. Translated, it gives CASSYSVRANTEAFF.

This rearrangement joins TRBV21-1 to TRBJ2-1; the table's D call, TRBD2, has no DNA check behind it. TRBV21-1 has pseudogene status. The CDR3 covers 16 residues. CDR3 bases: TGTGCCAGCAGCAAGGCTAGCGGGGGGCATAGTAGTGAGCAGTTCTTC. Translation gives CASSKASGGHSSEQFF.

The V and J genes are TRBV10-3 and TRBJ2-5; 8 bases are a match to TRBD1. V gave up 6 bases and J gave up 4 bases; unmatched junction bases: 7. CDR3 length equals 14 residues. Germline CDR1 and CDR2: ENHRY and SYGVKD. The CDR3 loop reads CAISLTGDVETQYF. The CDR3 DNA is TGTGCCATCAGCCTGACAGGGGACGTAGAGACCCAGTACTTC.

The chain recombines TRBV30 with TRBJ1-6, with D maybe TRBD1 (6 bases). Trimming stripped 3 bases from V and 7 bases from J, with 10 bases between. The CDR3 covers 13 residues. The germline gives CDR1 GTSNPN, CDR2 SVGIG (reference sequence). The CDR3: CAWRLQGNSPLHF. CDR3 DNA sequence: TGTGCCTGGAGGCTACAGGGAAATTCACCCCTCCACTTT.